A selection of T cell receptor beta chains follows, all from one sample in a study of shared clonotypes between healthy human individuals. TCRdb's copy holds only in-frame clones and misses some; the assay was immunoSEQ multiplex PCR. The sample holds more than 2 million clones; approximately 94% are singletons and the top ten take around 1.1%. Material: naive CD8+ T cells sorted from blood. The receptors come from a man younger than 35 in good health. Both conserved end residues are part of each CDR3. D genes are given only for firm matches. Clone sizes are given selectively: once, few, many, or a class where the clone is expanded.

clone size	J gene	D gene	V gene	CDR3 protein	CDR3 DNA
.	TRBJ1-1	TRBD1	TRBV28	CASSLLAGTGNTEAFF	TGTGCCAGCAGTTTACTAGCCGGGACAGGGAACACTGAAGCTTTCTTT
.	TRBJ2-1	.	TRBV11-2	CASSAHLSPYNEQFF	TGTGCCAGCAGCGCCCACCTCTCCCCCTACAATGAGCAGTTCTTC
once	TRBJ2-2	.	TRBV30	CAWSLGGSTGELFF	TGTGCCTGGAGTTTGGGGGGAAGCACCGGGGAGCTGTTTTTT
.	TRBJ1-6	.	TRBV5-5	CASSYLAVGGSPLHF	TGTGCCAGCAGCTACCTGGCTGTCGGGGGTTCACCCCTCCACTTT
.	TRBJ1-4	.	TRBV27	CASSTYSDSGEKLFF	TGTGCCAGCAGTACCTACAGCGACTCGGGTGAAAAACTGTTTTTT
.	TRBJ2-7	.	TRBV5-4	CASSVTGAYEQYF	TGTGCCAGCAGCGTAACCGGGGCCTACGAGCAGTACTTC
.	TRBJ1-1	TRBD1	TRBV19	CASSSRQGLDTEAFF	TGTGCCAGTAGTTCCCGACAGGGGTTGGACACTGAAGCTTTCTTT
.	TRBJ1-5	.	TRBV27	CASSTYRERNQPQHF	TGTGCCAGCAGTACCTACAGGGAAAGGAATCAGCCCCAGCATTTT
.	TRBJ2-7	.	TRBV7-9	CASSSDAQGRVYEQYF	TGTGCCAGCAGCTCAGACGCCCAGGGGCGCGTCTACGAGCAGTACTTC
once	TRBJ2-7	.	TRBV7-6	CASSPIGVYEQYF	TGTGCCAGCAGCCCTATAGGAGTATACGAGCAGTACTTC
.	TRBJ2-7	TRBD1	TRBV27	CASGHRDSLSYEQYF	TGTGCCAGCGGGCACCGGGACAGTCTTTCCTACGAGCAGTACTTC
.	TRBJ1-6	.	TRBV5-4	CASSLGLSSSYNSPLHF	TGTGCCAGCAGCTTGGGACTCTCGAGCTCCTATAATTCACCCCTCCACTTT
.	TRBJ2-1	TRBD1	TRBV6-1	CASSEVGDREVDEQFF	TGTGCCAGCAGTGAAGTTGGGGACAGGGAGGTAGATGAGCAGTTCTTC
once	TRBJ1-2	.	TRBV7-9	CASSLKVLTYGYTF	TGTGCCAGCAGCTTAAAGGTCCTTACCTATGGCTACACCTTC
.	TRBJ2-1	TRBD2	TRBV4-3	CASSQDPPAGGLNEQFF	TGCGCCAGCAGCCAAGATCCCCCAGCGGGAGGGCTGAATGAGCAGTTCTTC
once	TRBJ1-3	.	TRBV5-6	CASSLASSNTIYF	TGTGCCAGCAGCTTGGCCAGCTCTAACACCATATATTTT
.	TRBJ2-7	TRBD2	TRBV6-1	CASSEGLAGTYEQYF	TGTGCCAGCAGTGAGGGGCTAGCGGGTACCTACGAGCAGTACTTC
.	TRBJ1-2	.	TRBV15	CASGSRGANYGYTF	TGTGCCTCAGGAAGTAGGGGAGCTAACTATGGCTACACCTTC
.	TRBJ2-5	TRBD1	TRBV28	CASRTSGGGGETQYF	TGTGCCAGCAGAACCTCAGGGGGCGGTGGGGAGACCCAGTACTTC
.	TRBJ1-1	.	TRBV4-1	CASSRVGGVGEAFF	TGCGCCAGCAGCCGAGTGGGGGGCGTAGGTGAAGCTTTCTTT
.	TRBJ2-7	TRBD2	TRBV6-1	CASSEKGLAGYEQYF	TGTGCCAGCAGTGAAAAGGGACTAGCTGGGTACGAGCAGTACTTC
.	TRBJ1-1	.	TRBV5-1	CASSFGGNTEAFF	TGCGCCAGCAGCTTTGGCGGGAACACTGAAGCTTTCTTT
.	TRBJ2-7	TRBD2	TRBV27	CASSRAGVSYEQYF	TGTGCCAGTTCCCGAGCGGGAGTCTCCTACGAGCAGTACTTC
.	TRBJ2-7	TRBD1	TRBV19	CASSPGTGFEQYF	TGTGCCAGTAGTCCCGGGACAGGGTTCGAGCAGTACTTC